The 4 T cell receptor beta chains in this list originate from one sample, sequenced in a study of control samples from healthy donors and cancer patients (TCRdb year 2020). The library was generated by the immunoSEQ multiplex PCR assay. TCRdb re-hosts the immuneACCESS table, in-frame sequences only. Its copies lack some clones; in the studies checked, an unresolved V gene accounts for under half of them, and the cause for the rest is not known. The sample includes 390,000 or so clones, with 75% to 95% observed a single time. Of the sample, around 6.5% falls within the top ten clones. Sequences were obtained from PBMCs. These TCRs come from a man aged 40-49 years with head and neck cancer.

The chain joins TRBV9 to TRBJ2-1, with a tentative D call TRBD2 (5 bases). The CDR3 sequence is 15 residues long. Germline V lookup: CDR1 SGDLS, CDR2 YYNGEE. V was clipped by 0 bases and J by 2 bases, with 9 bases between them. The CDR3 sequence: CASSVEAEPYNEQFF. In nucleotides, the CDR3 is TGTGCCAGCAGCGTAGAAGCGGAGCCCTACAATGAGCAGTTCTTC.

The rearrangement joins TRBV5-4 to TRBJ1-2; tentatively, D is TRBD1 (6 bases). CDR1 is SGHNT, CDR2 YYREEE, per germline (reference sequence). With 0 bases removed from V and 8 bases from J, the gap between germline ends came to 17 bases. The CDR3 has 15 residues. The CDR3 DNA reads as TGTGCCAGCAGCTTGGACAGGGCTAGTCAGGGGGGCTACACCTTC. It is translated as CASSLDRASQGGYTF.

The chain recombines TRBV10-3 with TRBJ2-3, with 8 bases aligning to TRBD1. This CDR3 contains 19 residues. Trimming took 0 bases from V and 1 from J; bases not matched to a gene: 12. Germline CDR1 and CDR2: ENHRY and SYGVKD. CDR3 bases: TGTGCCATCAGTGAGTCATCCCCCGGGACAGGATTTGGCACAGATACGCAGTATTTT. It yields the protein CAISESSPGTGFGTDTQYF.

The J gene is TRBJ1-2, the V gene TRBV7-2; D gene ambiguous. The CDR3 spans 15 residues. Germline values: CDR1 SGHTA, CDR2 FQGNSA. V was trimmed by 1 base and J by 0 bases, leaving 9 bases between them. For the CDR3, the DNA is TGTGCCAGCAGCTTAGAGTTAGCAACTAACTATGGCTACACCTTC. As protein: CASSLELATNYGYTF.